A single sample is the source of the 2 T cell receptor beta chains below, sequenced in a study of T cell responses to AZD1222 COVID-19 vaccine. Here immunoSEQ multiplex PCR was the method, and the copy in TCRdb shows in-frame clones only, minus some. This repertoire shows approximately 82,000 clones, roughly 84% found once; its top ten account for 10% to 15%. The specimen comprised peripheral blood, sampled on day 0 of AZD1222 vaccination. These receptor sequences come from an adult in good health.

V and J are TRBV30 and TRBJ2-1; 7 nucleotides line up with TRBD2. CDR1 and CDR2 from the germline V gene are GTSNPN and SVGIG (reference sequence). This CDR3 has 13 amino acids. The ends lost 2 bases at V and 9 bases at J; junction bases unmatched: 7. The CDR3 nucleotides are TGTGCCTGGAGTTTGGGAGGGTTTCGTGAGCAGTTCTTC. It translates to CAWSLGGFREQFF.

The chain couples TRBV5-4 to TRBJ2-6; weak D call: TRBD2 (5 bases). The CDR3 is 15 residues long. The germline gives CDR1 SGHNT, CDR2 YYREEE (reference sequence). Trimming left V 1 base short and J 4 bases short, with 9 bases between. Here the CDR3 reads CASSLPGVGANVLTF. The CDR3 region has the DNA TGTGCCAGCAGCTTGCCCGGGGTCGGGGCCAACGTCCTGACTTTC.